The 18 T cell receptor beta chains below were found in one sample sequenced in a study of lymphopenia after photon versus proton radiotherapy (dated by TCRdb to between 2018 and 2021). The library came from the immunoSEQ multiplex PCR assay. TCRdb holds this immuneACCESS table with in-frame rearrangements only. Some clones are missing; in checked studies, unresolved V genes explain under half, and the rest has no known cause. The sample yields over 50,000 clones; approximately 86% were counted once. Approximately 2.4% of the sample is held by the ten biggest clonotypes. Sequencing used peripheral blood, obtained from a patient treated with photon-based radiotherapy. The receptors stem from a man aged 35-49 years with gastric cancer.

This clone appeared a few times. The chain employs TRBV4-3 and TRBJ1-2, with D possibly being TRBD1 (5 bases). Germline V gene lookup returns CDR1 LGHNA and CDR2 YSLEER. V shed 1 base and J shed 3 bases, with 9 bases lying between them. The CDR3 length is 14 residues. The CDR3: CASSQVRGHYGYTF. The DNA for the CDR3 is TGCGCCAGCAGCCAAGTTAGGGGACACTATGGCTACACCTTC.

CDR3 sequence reads: CASSQESLSETQYF. The DNA of the CDR3 is TGTGCCAGCAGCCAAGAGTCCCTCTCCGAGACCCAGTACTTC. The genes are TRBV14 and TRBJ2-5; D uncertain. Germline values: CDR1 SGHDN, CDR2 FVKESK. The CDR3 is 14 amino acids. Trimming left V 0 bases short and J 5 bases short, with 10 bases between.

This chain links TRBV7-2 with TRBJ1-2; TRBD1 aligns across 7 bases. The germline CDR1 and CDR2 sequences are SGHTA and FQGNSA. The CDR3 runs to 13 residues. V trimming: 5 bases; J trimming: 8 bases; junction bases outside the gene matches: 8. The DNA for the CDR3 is TGTGCCAGCAGCCCAACAGGGGCACGAGGCTACACCTTC. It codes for CASSPTGARGYTF.

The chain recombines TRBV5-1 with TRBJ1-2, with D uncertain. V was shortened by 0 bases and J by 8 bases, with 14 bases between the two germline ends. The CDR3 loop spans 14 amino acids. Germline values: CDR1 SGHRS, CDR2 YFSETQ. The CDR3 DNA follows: TGCGCCAGCAGCTTGGCCCTGGGCCGGATCGGCTACACCTTC. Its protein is CASSLALGRIGYTF.

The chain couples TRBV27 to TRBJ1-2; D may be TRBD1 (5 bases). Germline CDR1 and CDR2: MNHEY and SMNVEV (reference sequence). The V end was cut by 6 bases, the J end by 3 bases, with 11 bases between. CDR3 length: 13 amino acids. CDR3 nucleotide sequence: TGTGCCAGCAGCCAAGTGGGGGACTATGGCTACACCTTC. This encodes CASSQVGDYGYTF.

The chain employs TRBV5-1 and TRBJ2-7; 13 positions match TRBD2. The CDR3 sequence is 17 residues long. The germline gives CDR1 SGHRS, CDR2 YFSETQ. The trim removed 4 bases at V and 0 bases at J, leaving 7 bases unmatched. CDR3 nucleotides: TGCGCCAGCAGCCCCGGACTAGCGGGGGTAAACTCCTACGAGCAGTACTTC. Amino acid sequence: CASSPGLAGVNSYEQYF.

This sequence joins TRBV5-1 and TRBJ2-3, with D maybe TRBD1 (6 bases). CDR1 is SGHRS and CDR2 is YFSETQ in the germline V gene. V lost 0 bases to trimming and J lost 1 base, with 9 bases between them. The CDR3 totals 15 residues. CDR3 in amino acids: CASSLVRQGTDTQYF. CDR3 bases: TGCGCCAGCAGCTTGGTCCGACAGGGCACAGATACGCAGTATTTT.

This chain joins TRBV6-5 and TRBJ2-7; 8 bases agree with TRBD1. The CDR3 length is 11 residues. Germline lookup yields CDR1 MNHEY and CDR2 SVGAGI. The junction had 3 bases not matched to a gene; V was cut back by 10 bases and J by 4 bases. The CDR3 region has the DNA TGTGCCACAGGACAGGGTTACGAGCAGTACTTC. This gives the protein CATGQGYEQYF.

The CDR3, as DNA: TGCGCCAGCAGCTTGCCGAGCGCTGAAGCTTTCTTT. Translating gives CASSLPSAEAFF. The rearrangement joins TRBV5-1 to TRBJ1-1; no clear D. Trimming removed 1 base at V and 6 bases at J, with 7 bases between. Germline CDR1 and CDR2: SGHRS and YFSETQ. This CDR3 has 12 residues.

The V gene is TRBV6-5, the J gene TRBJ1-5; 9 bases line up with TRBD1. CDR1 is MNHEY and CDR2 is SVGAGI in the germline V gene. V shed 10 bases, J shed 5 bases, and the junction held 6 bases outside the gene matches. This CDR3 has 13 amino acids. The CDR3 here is CATRGTGYQPQHF. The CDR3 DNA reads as TGTGCCACCCGAGGGACAGGGTATCAGCCCCAGCATTTT.

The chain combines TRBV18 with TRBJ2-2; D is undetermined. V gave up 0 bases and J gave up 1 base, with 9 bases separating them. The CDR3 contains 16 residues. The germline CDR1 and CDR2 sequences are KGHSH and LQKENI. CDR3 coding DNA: TGTGCCAGCTCACCACCATCAGCTAGGAACACCGGGGAGCTGTTTTTT. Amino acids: CASSPPSARNTGELFF.

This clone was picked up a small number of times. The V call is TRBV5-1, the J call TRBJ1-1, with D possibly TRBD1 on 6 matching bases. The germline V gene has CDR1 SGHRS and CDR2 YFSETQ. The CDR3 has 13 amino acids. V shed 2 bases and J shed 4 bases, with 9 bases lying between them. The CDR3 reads CASSFGTTTEAFF. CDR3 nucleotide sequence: TGCGCCAGCAGCTTCGGGACAACCACTGAAGCTTTCTTT. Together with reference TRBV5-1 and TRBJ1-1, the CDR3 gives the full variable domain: KAGVTQTPRYLIKTRGQQVTLSCSPISGHRSVSWYQQTPGQGLQFLFEYFSETQRNKGNFPGRFSGRQFSNSRSEMNVSTLELGDSALYLCASSFGTTTEAFFGQGTRLTVV.

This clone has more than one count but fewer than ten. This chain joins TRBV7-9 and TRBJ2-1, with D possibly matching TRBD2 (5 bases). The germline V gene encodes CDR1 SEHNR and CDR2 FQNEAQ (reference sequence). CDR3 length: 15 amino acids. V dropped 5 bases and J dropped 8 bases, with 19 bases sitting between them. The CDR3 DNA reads TGTGCCAGCAGCCCCATCGTTGAGGGCAGCGATGAGCAGTTCTTC. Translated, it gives CASSPIVEGSDEQFF.

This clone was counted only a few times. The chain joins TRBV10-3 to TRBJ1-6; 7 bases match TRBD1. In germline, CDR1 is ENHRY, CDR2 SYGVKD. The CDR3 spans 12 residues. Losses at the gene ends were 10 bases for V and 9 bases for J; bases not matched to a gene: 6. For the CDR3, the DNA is TGTGCCAGCGGGGACAGTACTTCACCCCTCCACTTT. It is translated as CASGDSTSPLHF.

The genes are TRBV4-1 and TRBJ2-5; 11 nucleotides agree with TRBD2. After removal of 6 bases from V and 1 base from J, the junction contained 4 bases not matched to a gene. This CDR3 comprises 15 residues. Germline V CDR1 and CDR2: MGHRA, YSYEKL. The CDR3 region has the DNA TGCGCCAGCAGACTCCTAGCGGGGGGCCAAGAGACCCAGTACTTC. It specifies CASRLLAGGQETQYF.

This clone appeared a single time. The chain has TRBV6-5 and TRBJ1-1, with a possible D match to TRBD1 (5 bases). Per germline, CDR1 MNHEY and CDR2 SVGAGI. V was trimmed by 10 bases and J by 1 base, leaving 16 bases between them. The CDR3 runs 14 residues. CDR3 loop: CATLLGTANTEAFF. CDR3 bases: TGTGCCACCCTCCTCGGGACGGCGAACACTGAAGCTTTCTTT.

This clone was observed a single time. CDR3 in amino acids: CASSTPMGAPNTGELFF. CDR3 sequence (DNA): TGTGCCAGTAGTACCCCGATGGGAGCACCGAACACCGGGGAGCTGTTTTTT. This sequence joins TRBV19 and TRBJ2-2; possible D gene TRBD2, 5 bases. Germline V gene lookup returns CDR1 LNHDA and CDR2 SQIVND (reference sequence). Trimming pared 4 bases from V and 0 bases from J, leaving 15 bases between. This CDR3 spans 17 amino acids.

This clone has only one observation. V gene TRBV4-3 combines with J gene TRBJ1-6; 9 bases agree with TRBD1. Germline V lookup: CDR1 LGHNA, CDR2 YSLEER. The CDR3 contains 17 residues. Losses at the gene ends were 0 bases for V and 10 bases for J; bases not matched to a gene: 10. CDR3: CASSQDHVGQGLSPLHF. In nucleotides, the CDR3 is TGCGCCAGCAGCCAAGATCATGTGGGACAGGGTTTGTCACCCCTCCACTTT.